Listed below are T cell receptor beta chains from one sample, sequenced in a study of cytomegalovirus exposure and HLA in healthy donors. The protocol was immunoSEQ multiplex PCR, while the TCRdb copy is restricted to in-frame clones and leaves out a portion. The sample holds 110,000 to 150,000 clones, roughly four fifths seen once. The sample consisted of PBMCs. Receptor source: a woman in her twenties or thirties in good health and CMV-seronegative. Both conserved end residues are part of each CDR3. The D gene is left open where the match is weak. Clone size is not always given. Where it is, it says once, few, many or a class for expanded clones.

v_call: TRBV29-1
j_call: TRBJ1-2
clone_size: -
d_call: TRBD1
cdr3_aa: CSVGGQAGGYTF
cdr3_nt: TGCAGCGTCGGAGGACAGGCTGGTGGCTACACCTTC

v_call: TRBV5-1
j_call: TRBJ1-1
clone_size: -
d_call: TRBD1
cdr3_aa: CASTRGTTMNTEAFF
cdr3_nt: TGCGCCAGCACCAGGGGGACAACCATGAACACTGAAGCTTTCTTT

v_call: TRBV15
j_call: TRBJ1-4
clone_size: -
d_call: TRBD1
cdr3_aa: CATSRAGTANEKLFF
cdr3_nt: TGTGCCACCAGCAGAGCCGGGACAGCTAATGAAAAACTGTTTTTT

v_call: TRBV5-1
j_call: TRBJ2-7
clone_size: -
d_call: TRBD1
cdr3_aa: CASSLAAGGNYEQYF
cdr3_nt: TGCGCCAGCAGCTTGGCGGCAGGGGGAAACTACGAGCAGTACTTC

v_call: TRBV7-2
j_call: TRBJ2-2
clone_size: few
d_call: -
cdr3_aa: CASRPTRANTGELFF
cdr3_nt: TGTGCCAGCAGGCCTACTAGGGCGAACACCGGGGAGCTGTTTTTT

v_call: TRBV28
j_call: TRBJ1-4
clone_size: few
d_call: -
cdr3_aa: CASMGRRGEGANEKLFF
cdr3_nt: TGTGCCAGCATGGGTCGTAGGGGAGAGGGGGCTAATGAAAAACTGTTTTTT

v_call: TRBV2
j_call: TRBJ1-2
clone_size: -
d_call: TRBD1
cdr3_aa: CASTRTGRDGYTF
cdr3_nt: TGTGCCAGCACCAGGACAGGCCGGGATGGCTACACCTTC

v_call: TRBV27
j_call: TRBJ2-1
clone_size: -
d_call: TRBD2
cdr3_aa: CASTIQAGFAYNEQFF
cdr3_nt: TGTGCCAGCACCATCCAAGCGGGATTCGCCTACAATGAGCAGTTCTTC

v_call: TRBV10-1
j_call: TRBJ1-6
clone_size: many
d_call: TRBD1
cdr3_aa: CASSESLGQDLHF
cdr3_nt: TGCGCCAGCAGTGAGTCCCTGGGACAGGACCTCCACTTT

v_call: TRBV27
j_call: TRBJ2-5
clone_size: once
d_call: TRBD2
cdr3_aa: CASSAILAGGPETQYF
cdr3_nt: TGTGCCAGCAGTGCTATCTTGGCGGGGGGGCCAGAGACCCAGTACTTC

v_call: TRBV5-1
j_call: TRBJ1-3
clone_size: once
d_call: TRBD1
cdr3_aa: CASRPDRAGNTIYF
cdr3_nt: TGCGCCAGCAGACCTGACAGGGCAGGAAACACCATATATTTT

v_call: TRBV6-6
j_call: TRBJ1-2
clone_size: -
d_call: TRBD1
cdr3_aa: CASSYLGQAYGYTF
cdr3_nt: TGTGCCAGCAGTTACTTGGGACAGGCCTATGGCTACACCTTC

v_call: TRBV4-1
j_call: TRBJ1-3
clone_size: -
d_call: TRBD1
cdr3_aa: CASSRQGTGNTIYF
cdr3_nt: TGCGCCAGCAGCCGACAGGGGACTGGAAACACCATATATTTT

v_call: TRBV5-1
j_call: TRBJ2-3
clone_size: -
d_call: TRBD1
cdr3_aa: CASRGTGGGTGSSTDTQYF
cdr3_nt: TGCGCCAGCCGGGGGACAGGCGGTGGTACAGGTTCTAGCACAGATACGCAGTATTTT

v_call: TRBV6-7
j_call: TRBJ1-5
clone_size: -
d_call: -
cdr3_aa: CASSLLDSFNQPQHF
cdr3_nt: TGTGCCAGCAGTCTCCTGGACAGCTTCAATCAGCCCCAGCATTTT

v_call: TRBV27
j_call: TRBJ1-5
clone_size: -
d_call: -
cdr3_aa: CATGHSNQPQHF
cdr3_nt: TGTGCCACGGGACATTCTAATCAGCCCCAGCATTTT